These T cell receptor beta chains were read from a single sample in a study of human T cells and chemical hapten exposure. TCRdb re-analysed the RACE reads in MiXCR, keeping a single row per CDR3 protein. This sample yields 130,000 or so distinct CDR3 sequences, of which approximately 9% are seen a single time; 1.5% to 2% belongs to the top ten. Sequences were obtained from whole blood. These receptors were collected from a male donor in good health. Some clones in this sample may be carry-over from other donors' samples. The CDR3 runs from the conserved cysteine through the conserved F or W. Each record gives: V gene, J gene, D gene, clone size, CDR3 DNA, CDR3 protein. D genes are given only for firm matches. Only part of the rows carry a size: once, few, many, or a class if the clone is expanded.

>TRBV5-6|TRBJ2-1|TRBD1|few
TGTGCCACTGCACCGGGACAGGGGTACAATGAGCAGTTCTTC
CATAPGQGYNEQFF
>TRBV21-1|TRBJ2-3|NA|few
TGTGCCAGCAGCAAAGTGGGGCCTGATCTCACAGATACGCAGTATTTT
CASSKVGPDLTDTQYF
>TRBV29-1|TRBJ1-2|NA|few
TGCAGCGTTGTACCACAGAAGGCCGATGGCTACACCTTC
CSVVPQKADGYTF
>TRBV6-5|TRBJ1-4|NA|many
TGTGCCAGCAGTGAAATGACCGACCAGGGGGAAAAACTGTTTTTT
CASSEMTDQGEKLFF
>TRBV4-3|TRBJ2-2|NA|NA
TGCGCCAGCAGCCAAGATACCTCCGGGGAGCTGTTTTTT
CASSQDTSGELFF
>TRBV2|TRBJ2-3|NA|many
TGTGCCAGCAGTGATGACAGGCTGCCCGGAGATACGCAGTATTTT
CASSDDRLPGDTQYF
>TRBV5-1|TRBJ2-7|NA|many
TGCGCCAGCAGTTTGTTCGGACGGGAAGAACACGAGCAGTACTTC
CASSLFGREEHEQYF
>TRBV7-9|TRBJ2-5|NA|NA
TGTGCCAGCAGCCCTCTTGCGGGGCGGCACCAAGAGACCCAGTACTTC
CASSPLAGRHQETQYF
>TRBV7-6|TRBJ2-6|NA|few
TGTGCCAGCAGCTTTGTGGGGGCCAACGTCCTGACTTTC
CASSFVGANVLTF
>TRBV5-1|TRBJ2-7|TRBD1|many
TGCGCCAGCAGCACGACAGGGAGCTACGAGCAGTACTTC
CASSTTGSYEQYF
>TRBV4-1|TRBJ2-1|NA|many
TGCGCCAGCAGCCAAGAATCGGGGACAATCGCCAATGAGCAGTTCTTC
CASSQESGTIANEQFF
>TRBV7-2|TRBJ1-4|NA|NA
TGTGCCAGCAGCTCTCAAATCCAAGCAACTAATGAAAAACTGTTTTTT
CASSSQIQATNEKLFF
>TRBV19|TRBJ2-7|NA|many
TGTGCCAGTAGTAGGGACGGTTCAACCTACGAGCAGTACTTC
CASSRDGSTYEQYF
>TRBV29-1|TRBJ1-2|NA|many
TGCAGCGTTGAGTCCGGGGAGGCCACTGGCTACACCTTC
CSVESGEATGYTF
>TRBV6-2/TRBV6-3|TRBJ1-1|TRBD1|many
TGTGCCAGCAGTTGGACAGGGGACACTGAAGCTTTCTTT
CASSWTGDTEAFF
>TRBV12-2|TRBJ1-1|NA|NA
TGTGCAAAGAGCTTATTTTGGGAGAGGGCCACTGAAGCTTTCTTT
CAKSLFWERATEAFF
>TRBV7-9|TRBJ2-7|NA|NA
TGTGCCAGCAGCTTAGTTAAACAGGAGGAGTACTTC
CASSLVKQEEYF
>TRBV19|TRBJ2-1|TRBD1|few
TGTGCCAGTAGTAGTCCGGGACAGGGGAGCAATGAGCAGTTCTTC
CASSSPGQGSNEQFF
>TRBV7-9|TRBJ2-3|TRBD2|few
TGTGCCAGCGGGCTGACTAGCGGGGGTGCAGATACGCAGTATTTT
CASGLTSGGADTQYF
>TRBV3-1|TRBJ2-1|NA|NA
TGTGCCAGCAGCCAAGTCTCCGGGTTCAATGAGCAGTTCTTC
CASSQVSGFNEQFF